This TCR beta chain stems from a study of cytomegalovirus exposure and HLA in healthy donors. Profiled with immunoSEQ multiplex PCR; TCRdb holds only in-frame clones, not every one. The table has approximately 160,000 clones, approximately 88% seen once. The germline CDR1 and CDR2 sequences are MRHNA and SNTAGT. This CDR3 region has 13 residues. Deletions cut 2 bases from V and 6 bases from J, with 11 bases between. This clone was detected once. No antigen is known for it. Study results and limitations: Later, an analysis found that TCR clusters from the first cohort tended to co-occur in the roughly 130 validation repertoires.

Specimen: PBMCs. The rearrangement links TRBV6-4 to TRBJ2-7; D remains ambiguous. This clonotype was sampled from a woman aged 18 to 35 in good health and CMV-seropositive. CDR3 in amino acids: CASSDEVHGEQYF. The CDR3 coding sequence is TGTGCCAGCAGTGACGAGGTTCATGGCGAGCAGTACTTC.